The present entry profiles one T cell receptor beta chain with its context. The antigen is unknown. The data originate from a study of Tregs in tolerant kidney transplant recipients. Study-wide results and limits: For some patients, primers changed over time, blocking nucleotide-level comparison. The small number of patients limits these findings pending further validation. Tregs expanded with activated donor B cells seemed most donor-specific. Biological reproducibility was not directly addressed in this study.

Profiling relied on immunoSEQ multiplex PCR, and the TCRdb table lists in-frame clones only, not all of them. Of 50,000 to 80,000 clones listed, 98% are singletons. Germline-derived CDR1 and CDR2 are LNHDA and SQIVND (reference sequence). The CDR3 contains 14 residues. Germline trimming cut 5 bases from V and 3 bases from J; bases unmatched to any gene: 2. The V call is TRBV19, the J call TRBJ2-1; 9 bases map to TRBD2. Sequencing used Tregs from blood, obtained before the transplant. The TCR originated in a human donor who received a combined kidney and bone marrow transplant. The CDR3 here is CASSPSGDYNEQFF. The CDR3 DNA sequence: TGTGCCAGTAGTCCTAGCGGGGACTACAATGAGCAGTTCTTC. Based on the CDR3 plus reference TRBV19 and TRBJ2-1, the full variable domain is DGGITQSPKYLFRKEGQNVTLSCEQNLNHDAMYWYRQDPGQGLRLIYYSQIVNDFQKGDIAEGYSVSREKKESFPLTVTSAQKNPTAFYLCASSPSGDYNEQFFGPGTRLTVL.